These 25 T cell receptor beta chains originate from one sample sequenced in a study of blood T cells in healthy people across ages. Sample-barcoded 5' priming and a J-beta primer mix drove a second PCR of roughly 7 to 11 cycles. In TCRdb, the 5' RACE reads were re-called with MiXCR into one record per CDR3 protein. The sample records hundreds of thousands of distinct CDR3 sequences, 35% to 50% being singletons. Input material: blood. Receptor source: an elderly man in good health.

The rearrangement joins TRBV5-1 to TRBJ2-3, with a weak D call TRBD2 (5 bases). This CDR3 is 16 amino acids long. V was pared by 1 base and J by 0 bases, with 12 bases between. The germline gives CDR1 SGHRS, CDR2 YFSETQ. The chain's CDR3 is CASSLNLGGSTDTQYF. The CDR3 DNA reads TGCGCCAGCAGCTTGAATCTCGGCGGGAGCACAGATACGCAGTATTTT.

This clonotype was seen at least ten times. The chain is built from TRBV20-1 and TRBJ2-5, with D tentatively TRBD1 or TRBD2 (5 bases each). Germline CDR1 DFQATT, CDR2 SNEGSKA (reference sequence). V shed 4 bases and J shed 1 base, with 13 bases lying between them. The length of the CDR3 is 14 residues. CDR3 protein: CSANGLGRQETQYF. Here the CDR3 DNA reads TGCAGTGCTAACGGGTTGGGACGCCAAGAGACCCAGTACTTC.

This clonotype came up a few times. CDR3 nucleotide sequence: TGTGCCAGCAGAGACCCGAGTAAGCGAGAGGAAAGAAATGAGCAGTACTTC. It specifies CASRDPSKREERNEQYF. The gene calls are TRBV6-2 or TRBV6-3 and TRBJ2-5; D is undetermined. Germline V gives CDR1 MNHEY, CDR2 SVGEGT. V gave up 6 bases and J gave up 11 bases, with 31 bases separating them. CDR3 size: 17 residues.

At least ten counts were recorded for this clonotype. The chain links TRBV20-1 to TRBJ2-5; D is uncertain. The CDR3 totals 11 residues. From germline, CDR1 is DFQATT and CDR2 SNEGSKA (reference sequence). Trimming took off 4 bases at V and 5 bases at J, with 8 bases between the two ends. The CDR3 region is CSAKTGETQYF. In nucleotides, the CDR3 is TGCAGTGCTAAAACTGGGGAGACCCAGTACTTC.

The chain carries TRBV7-2 and TRBJ2-7; D is undetermined. CDR1 is SGHTA and CDR2 is FQGNSA in the germline V gene. The V and J ends lost 4 bases and 0 bases respectively, with 7 bases between them. The CDR3 covers 13 residues. The CDR3 protein is CASSYSISYEQYF. The CDR3 DNA is TGTGCCAGCAGCTATTCGATCTCCTACGAGCAGTACTTC.

The rearrangement links TRBV9 to TRBJ2-1, with D possibly TRBD1 on 6 matching bases. CDR1 and CDR2 (germline): SGDLS, YYNGEE. This CDR3 spans 15 amino acids. V lost 6 bases and J 6 bases, leaving 19 bases between the germline ends. This chain's CDR3 is CASTKDSGLGNEQFF. For the CDR3, the DNA is TGTGCCAGCACTAAGGACAGTGGGCTGGGCAATGAGCAGTTCTTC.

This clonotype was seen many times. The chain recombines TRBV6-6 with TRBJ1-1; TRBD1 agrees at 8 bases. Germline V gene data show CDR1 as MNHNY and CDR2 as SVGAGI (reference sequence). This CDR3 has 15 amino acids. Unmatched junction bases numbered 5, after V lost 5 bases and J lost 0 bases. Written as DNA, the CDR3 is TGTGCCAGCAGTCCCGGGACAGGAATGAACACTGAAGCTTTCTTT. The encoded protein is CASSPGTGMNTEAFF.

The rearrangement links TRBV6-2 or TRBV6-3 to TRBJ2-1, with 7 positions matching TRBD2. The end of the DNA aligns better with TRBJ2-7, so the J call may be wrong. CDR3 length: 15 amino acids. The germline V gene has CDR1 MNHEY and CDR2 SVGEGT. The CDR3 nucleotides read TGTGCCAGCAGTTTCCTAGCGGTATCCTACAATGAGCAGTACTTC. Its protein is CASSFLAVSYNEQYF.

For this clonotype: Relative to the germline gene, one junction end is altered; a read error may explain this. The chain uses TRBV12-3 or TRBV12-4 and TRBJ2-5, with 9 bases aligning to TRBD1. The CDR3 has 15 amino acids. The CDR3, as DNA: TGTACCAGCAGTCCCAGGGACAGGGACAAAGAGACCCAGTACTTC. This gives the protein CTSSPRDRDKETQYF.

The rearrangement uses TRBV20-1 and TRBJ1-5; TRBD1 is a possible D gene (6 bases). The V end was cut by 4 bases, the J end by 2 bases, with 6 bases between. CDR3 size: 12 residues. Germline loops: CDR1 DFQATT, CDR2 SNEGSKA (reference sequence). The CDR3 reads CSAKGGNQPQHF. CDR3 bases: TGCAGTGCTAAGGGGGGCAATCAGCCCCAGCATTTT.

The table lists this clonotype with many counts. The chain links TRBV4-1 to TRBJ2-6; 9 bases match TRBD2. V lost 0 bases to trimming and J lost 0 bases; unmatched junction nucleotides: 6. Germline V gene sequence: CDR1 MGHRA, CDR2 YSYEKL. The CDR3 loop spans 19 amino acids. The CDR3 sequence: CASSQEVLAGSSGANVLTF. The CDR3 region has the DNA TGCGCCAGCAGCCAAGAGGTACTAGCGGGTAGCTCTGGGGCCAACGTCCTGACTTTC.

The genes are TRBV6-2 or TRBV6-3 and TRBJ2-1; the match to TRBD2 covers 9 bases. The germline gives CDR1 MNHEY, CDR2 SVGEGT. This CDR3 contains 17 residues. Trimming at V came to 2 bases and at J to 8 bases, leaving 13 bases not matched to a gene. The CDR3 loop reads CASSYDLLGGGGYEQFF. CDR3 DNA: TGTGCCAGCAGTTACGATCTACTAGGCGGGGGGGGGTATGAGCAGTTCTTC.

This chain connects TRBV18 to TRBJ2-1; possible D gene TRBD2, 6 bases. Germline CDR1 KGHSH, CDR2 LQKENI. This CDR3 contains 16 residues. Trimming shortened V by 6 bases and J by 12 bases, and 27 bases separated the two germline ends. The CDR3 DNA is TGTGCCAGCTCCCCTCCGAGTAGCGGAAGAATGAGTAGGCAGTTCTTC. Protein: CASSPPSSGRMSRQFF.

V and J are TRBV28 and TRBJ2-3; 7 nucleotides align to TRBD2. This CDR3 is built from 15 residues. Looked up from germline, CDR1 is MDHEN and CDR2 is SYDVKM. The V and J ends lost 7 bases and 9 bases, in that order; junction bases with no gene match: 16. DNA for the CDR3: TGTGCCAGCACCCCCGGGGGGAGCGACGTTGGAACGCAGTATTTT. It encodes CASTPGGSDVGTQYF.

This clonotype showed up many times. The V call is TRBV6-4, the J call TRBJ2-3; D not resolved. The CDR3 is 14 amino acids. Trimming shortened V by 3 bases and J by 1 base, and 8 bases separated the two germline ends. Germline-derived CDR1 and CDR2 are MRHNA and SNTAGT. CDR3 protein: CASSERWGTDTQYF. Written as DNA, the CDR3 is TGTGCCAGCAGTGAACGTTGGGGCACAGATACGCAGTATTTT.

The chain is built from TRBV19 and TRBJ2-7; D ambiguous. CDR1 and CDR2 from the germline V gene are LNHDA and SQIVND (reference sequence). V lost 3 bases, J lost 0 bases, and 6 bases lay in between. The CDR3 runs to 13 residues. The CDR3 is CASSMALSYEQYF. The CDR3 region has the DNA TGTGCCAGTAGTATGGCCCTCTCCTACGAGCAGTACTTC.

This clonotype has a count of ten or more. This chain connects TRBV6-2 or TRBV6-3 to TRBJ2-1, with a possible D match to TRBD2 (7 bases). The CDR3 consists of 14 residues. Germline loops: CDR1 MNHEY, CDR2 SVGEGT. The V and J ends lost 4 bases and 6 bases respectively, with 13 bases between them. Written as DNA, the CDR3 is TGTGCCAGCAGTTGGGGGGGGGCCTCCAATGAGCAGTTCTTC. This translates into CASSWGGASNEQFF.

Comments on this clonotype: A much larger clone lies a single base off, so this may be a read error. The V gene is TRBV12-3 or TRBV12-4, the J gene TRBJ2-4; D assignment may be TRBD1 or TRBD2 (6 bases each). With the DNA end fitting TRBJ2-5 better, the J assignment may be wrong. The CDR3 covers 14 residues. The chain's CDR3 is CAGGKRGLQETQYF. The CDR3 coding sequence is TGTGCCGGCGGAAAACGGGGGCTTCAAGAGACCCAGTACTTC.

This chain connects TRBV4-1 to TRBJ2-5; 9 nucleotides match TRBD1. Per the germline V gene, CDR1 is MGHRA and CDR2 is YSYEKL. V dropped 4 bases and J dropped 1; count of bases not matched to a gene: 4. The CDR3 length is 15 residues. The DNA for the CDR3 is TGCGCCAGCAGCCCGGGACAGGGACCCCAAGAGACCCAGTACTTC. It specifies CASSPGQGPQETQYF.

This chain uses TRBV7-2 with TRBJ2-7, with 13 bases lining up with TRBD2. The J call is doubtful: the DNA matches TRBJ2-5 better. The CDR3 sequence is 15 residues long. Germline CDR1 and CDR2: SGHTA and FQGNSA. The DNA of the CDR3 is TGTGCCAGCAGCAGGGGACTAGCGGGATTTGAGACCCAGTACTTC. Translating it yields CASSRGLAGFETQYF.

This clonotype turned up a few times. The V call is TRBV10-2, the J call TRBJ2-5; D not resolved. In germline, CDR1 is WSHSY, CDR2 SAAADI. V lost 6 bases and J 2 bases, leaving 7 bases between the germline ends. The CDR3 is 12 amino acids. The CDR3: CASRTSQETQYF. For the CDR3, the DNA is TGCGCCAGCAGGACATCTCAAGAGACCCAGTACTTC.

CDR3 DNA sequence: TGTGCCAGCAGCGGGGCGGGGGTAATAGCCCCTCGAGATGGCTACACCTTC. It translates to CASSGAGVIAPRDGYTF. The chain couples TRBV7-9 to TRBJ1-2, with TRBD1 as a possible D gene (5 bases). Germline CDR1 is SEHNR and CDR2 is FQNEAQ (reference sequence). The length of the CDR3 is 17 residues. The V and J ends lost 5 bases and 6 bases respectively, with 25 bases between them.

The V and J genes are TRBV20-1 and TRBJ2-5; 10 nucleotides line up with TRBD2. Matching the DNA end better, TRBJ2-7 makes the J call doubtful. Germline CDR1 and CDR2: DFQATT and SNEGSKA (reference sequence). The CDR3 consists of 16 residues. The CDR3 spells CSAEVRAGGVSLEQYF. In DNA, the CDR3 is TGCAGTGCCGAAGTCCGAGCGGGGGGGGTTTCTCTCGAGCAGTACTTC.

The rearrangement joins TRBV20-1 to TRBJ2-7, with TRBD2 matching over 7 bases. The end of the DNA fits TRBJ2-5 better, so the J call may be wrong. Germline loops: CDR1 DFQATT, CDR2 SNEGSKA (reference sequence). The CDR3 totals 16 residues. The CDR3 nucleotides read TGCAGTGCTAGAGGGCCCAACCGGGGGGTTCGAGAGACCCAGTACTTC. Its translation: CSARGPNRGVRETQYF.

The chain links TRBV5-1 to TRBJ2-3; D remains unclear. V lost 1 base and J lost 2, with 8 bases in between. From germline, CDR1 is SGHRS and CDR2 YFSETQ. The CDR3 sequence is 14 residues long. The CDR3 protein is CASSLKPPTDTQYF. The CDR3 DNA sequence: TGCGCCAGCAGCTTGAAACCGCCCACAGATACGCAGTATTTT.